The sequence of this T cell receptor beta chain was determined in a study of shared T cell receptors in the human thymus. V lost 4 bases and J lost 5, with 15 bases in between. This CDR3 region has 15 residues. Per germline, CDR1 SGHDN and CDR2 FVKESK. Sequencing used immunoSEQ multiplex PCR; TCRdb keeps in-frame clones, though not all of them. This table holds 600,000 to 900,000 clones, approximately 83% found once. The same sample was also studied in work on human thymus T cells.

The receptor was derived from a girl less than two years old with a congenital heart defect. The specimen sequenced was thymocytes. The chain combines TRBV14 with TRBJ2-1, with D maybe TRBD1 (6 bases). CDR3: CASSPKGTPNNEQFF. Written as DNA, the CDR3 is TGTGCCAGCAGCCCCAAGGGGACACCAAACAATGAGCAGTTCTTC.